These 20 T cell receptor beta chains share one sample of origin, sequenced in a study of shared clonotypes between healthy human individuals. The naive CD8 population came from CD45RO-negative cells selected for CCR7, without terminally differentiated effector memory CD45RA+ cells. The assay was immunoSEQ multiplex PCR, and TCRdb's table has in-frame clones only and misses some. This table has some 2 million clones, about 94% appearing once. What was sequenced was naive CD8+ T cells sorted from blood. These receptors originate from a man aged 18 to 30 in good health.

This clone appeared once. The chain carries TRBV5-4 and TRBJ2-1; 7 nucleotides align to TRBD2. The trim removed 4 bases at V and 14 bases at J, leaving 9 bases unmatched. This CDR3 region has 12 residues. Per germline, CDR1 SGHNT and CDR2 YYREEE (reference sequence). The CDR3 sequence: CASSLGLGREFF. Written as DNA, the CDR3 is TGTGCCAGCAGCCTCGGACTAGGTCGGGAGTTCTTC.

The chain couples TRBV4-1 to TRBJ1-2; D might be TRBD1 (5 bases). V lost 1 base, J lost 2 bases, and 14 bases lay in between. The CDR3 covers 16 residues. Germline values: CDR1 MGHRA, CDR2 YSYEKL. CDR3 residues: CASSQGLGGGNYGYTF. The CDR3 DNA reads TGCGCCAGCAGCCAAGGCCTGGGGGGAGGGAACTATGGCTACACCTTC.

The chain joins TRBV6-1 to TRBJ1-1; TRBD1 agrees at 8 bases. Trimming removed 6 bases from V and 4 bases from J; junction bases left unmatched: 10. The V gene's germline CDR1 is MNHNS and CDR2 SASEGT. This CDR3 contains 15 residues. CDR3: CASRPGQGRSTEAFF. The CDR3, as DNA: TGTGCCAGCAGGCCCGGACAGGGTAGGAGCACTGAAGCTTTCTTT.

This chain joins TRBV13 and TRBJ1-1; D unresolved. V lost 0 bases, J lost 0 bases, and 11 bases lay in between. CDR1 is PRHDT, CDR2 FYEKMQ, per germline (reference sequence). The CDR3 length is 16 residues. The CDR3 region is CASSLGLEGMNTEAFF. The CDR3 region has the DNA TGTGCCAGCAGCTTAGGCCTCGAAGGCATGAACACTGAAGCTTTCTTT.

This chain links TRBV9 with TRBJ2-1; perhaps TRBD2 as D (6 bases). The CDR3 totals 12 residues. Germline V CDR1 and CDR2: SGDLS, YYNGEE. Trimming removed 7 bases from V and 6 bases from J, with 11 bases in between. For the CDR3, the DNA is TGTGCCAGCGACGGGGGTCTCAATGAGCAGTTCTTC. Translating it yields CASDGGLNEQFF.

This clone was found once. V usage is TRBV27 and J usage is TRBJ2-1, with a possible D match to TRBD2 (6 bases). The germline gives CDR1 MNHEY, CDR2 SMNVEV (reference sequence). Trimming left V 3 bases short and J 4 bases short, with 16 bases between. The CDR3 has 16 amino acids. CDR3 nucleotides: TGTGCCAGCAGTTTCGGAAGGACGGGGGATTACAATGAGCAGTTCTTC. Translating gives CASSFGRTGDYNEQFF.

This clone appeared a single time. The chain combines TRBV9 with TRBJ2-1, with TRBD2 identical over 7 bases. The V gene's germline CDR1 is SGDLS and CDR2 YYNGEE. CDR3 length: 13 residues. V shed 3 bases and J 10 bases; nucleotides not matched to a gene: 7. CDR3 in amino acids: CASSALQGGEQFF. The CDR3 region has the DNA TGTGCCAGCAGCGCCCTTCAGGGAGGGGAGCAGTTCTTC.

Remarks on this clone: At one of its ends the junction is not consistent with the germline gene, which may arise from a read error. The rearrangement links TRBV6-5 to TRBJ2-1; TRBD2 matches at 9 bases. Germline lookup yields CDR1 MNHEY and CDR2 SVGAGI. The CDR3 is made up of 16 amino acids. The CDR3 here is CASSYMFGTSYDEQFF. The CDR3 bases are TGTGCCAGCAGTTACATGTTCGGGACTAGCTACGATGAGCAGTTCTTC.

The rearrangement joins TRBV19 to TRBJ1-6; D perhaps matches TRBD1 (5 bases). V dropped 8 bases and J dropped 2 bases, with 13 bases sitting between them. CDR1 is LNHDA, CDR2 SQIVND, per germline (reference sequence). The CDR3 length is 15 residues. This CDR3 reads CASRDSFTYNSPLHF. In DNA form, the CDR3 reads TGTGCCAGTCGAGACAGTTTTACCTATAATTCACCCCTCCACTTT.

This chain connects TRBV9 to TRBJ1-1, with 12 bases matching TRBD1. V lost 3 bases and J lost 5; bases outside the gene matches: 8. This CDR3 is built from 16 residues. Germline loops: CDR1 SGDLS, CDR2 YYNGEE. This CDR3 is CASSAPGTGGRTEAFF. The CDR3 DNA reads as TGTGCCAGCAGCGCACCCGGGACAGGGGGCCGTACTGAAGCTTTCTTT. The whole variable domain, filled in from reference TRBV9 and TRBJ1-1, reads DSGVTQTPKHLITATGQRVTLRCSPRSGDLSVYWYQQSLDQGLQFLIQYYNGEERAKGNILERFSAQQFPDLHSELNLSSLELGDSALYFCASSAPGTGGRTEAFFGQGTRLTVV.

The chain uses TRBV4-3 and TRBJ2-3; tentatively, D is TRBD1 or TRBD2 (5 bases each). Trimming cost V 4 bases and J 0 bases, with 14 bases left between them. Germline loops: CDR1 LGHNA, CDR2 YSLEER. CDR3 size: 16 residues. This chain's CDR3 is CASSRDGFPSTDTQYF. The CDR3 nucleotides are TGCGCCAGCAGCCGGGACGGCTTCCCGAGCACAGATACGCAGTATTTT.

V is TRBV4-1 and J is TRBJ1-2; D is perhaps TRBD1 (5 bases). Looked up from germline, CDR1 is MGHRA and CDR2 is YSYEKL. With 2 bases removed from V and 1 base from J, the gap between germline ends came to 20 bases. This CDR3 comprises 18 residues. The CDR3 nucleotides read TGCGCCAGCAGCCAACTTCCCGGTGGGGGTTCGGGTAACTATGGCTACACCTTC. Encoded protein: CASSQLPGGGSGNYGYTF.

The chain employs TRBV28 and TRBJ2-7; a possible D gene is TRBD2 (7 bases). The ends were cut back, 2 bases at V and 2 bases at J, with 19 bases in the middle. Germline V gene sequence: CDR1 MDHEN, CDR2 SYDVKM. This CDR3 contains 17 residues. The DNA of the CDR3 is TGTGCCAGCAGTTTACCTCTTAACAGGGAGGGAACCTACGAGCAGTACTTC. It encodes CASSLPLNREGTYEQYF. Full variable domain (remainder filled in from reference TRBV28 and TRBJ2-7): DVKVTQSSRYLVKRTGEKVFLECVQDMDHENMFWYRQDPGLGLRLIYFSYDVKMKEKGDIPEGYSVSREKKERFSLILESASTNQTSMYLCASSLPLNREGTYEQYFGPGTRLTVT.

A note on this clone: An end of the junction does not agree with germline; a read error may underlie this. The chain uses TRBV7-6 and TRBJ1-1, with D perhaps matching TRBD1 (5 bases). CDR1 is SGHVS, CDR2 FNYEAQ, per germline. The CDR3 consists of 13 residues. The CDR3 region is CASSFFRDDIVLF. CDR3 in DNA: TGTGCCAGCAGCTTCTTCAGGGATGATATAGTTCTCTTT.

This rearrangement joins TRBV9 to TRBJ2-1; TRBD2 aligns across 7 bases. Per the germline V gene, CDR1 is SGDLS and CDR2 is YYNGEE. The CDR3 consists of 14 residues. Losses at the gene ends were 4 bases for V and 8 bases for J; bases not matched to a gene: 9. CDR3 amino acids: CASSPGTNLDEQFF. CDR3 in DNA: TGTGCCAGCAGCCCGGGGACTAATCTGGATGAGCAGTTCTTC.

The rearrangement links TRBV6-1 to TRBJ2-7; 7 positions match TRBD2. The CDR3 runs 16 residues. Germline CDR1 and CDR2: MNHNS and SASEGT. The V gene end was trimmed by 1 base and the J gene end by 3 bases; junction bases not matched to a gene: 9. CDR3 DNA sequence: TGTGCCAGCAGTGAAGACGGAAGCGGGGTTATCTACGAGCAGTACTTC. Protein sequence: CASSEDGSGVIYEQYF.

J is TRBJ2-7 and V is TRBV10-3; TRBD1 agrees at 8 bases. The J segment lost 3 bases and the V segment lost 6 bases, leaving 13 bases of the junction unmatched. The CDR3 is 16 amino acids. Germline V gene sequence: CDR1 ENHRY, CDR2 SYGVKD. The CDR3 sequence is CAISRSDRGGGYEQYF. In nucleotides, the CDR3 is TGTGCCATCAGCCGGAGCGACAGGGGTGGAGGCTACGAGCAGTACTTC.

Worth noting for this clone: Distinct nucleotide sequences in the sample also encode this CDR3. This chain uses TRBV4-3 with TRBJ2-7, with TRBD1 matching 9 bases. The V segment lost 3 bases and the J segment 2 bases; nucleotides outside the gene matches: 2. Looked up from germline, CDR1 is LGHNA and CDR2 is YSLEER. The CDR3 runs 14 residues. The chain's CDR3 is CASSQGQGTYEQYF. CDR3 sequence (DNA): TGCGCCAGCAGCCAGGGACAGGGCACCTACGAGCAGTACTTC.

The sample holds a few counts of this clone. The chain employs TRBV21-1 and TRBJ2-7; TRBD2 is the table's D call and was not checked against the DNA. TRBV21-1 corresponds to a pseudogene. The CDR3 totals 13 residues. The CDR3 DNA reads TGTGCCAGCCTTTGGCCAACTACGGGAGAGCAGTACTTC. Translating gives CASLWPTTGEQYF.

The chain joins TRBV15 to TRBJ2-3; 9 bases match TRBD1. The CDR3 is 16 residues long. The ends lost 0 bases at V and 4 bases at J; junction bases unmatched: 5. Germline lookup yields CDR1 LNHNV and CDR2 YYDKDF (reference sequence). The CDR3 protein is CATSRDLRQGADTQYF. The CDR3 nucleotides are TGTGCCACCAGCAGAGATTTGAGACAGGGGGCAGATACGCAGTATTTT.